A selection of T cell receptor beta chains follows, all from one sample in a study of OX40 agonist ivuxolimab in advanced cancers. Measured with immunoSEQ multiplex PCR; TCRdb has only the in-frame clones, and not every one. Of about 73,000 clones in the sample, 75% to 95% were seen once. Sequencing used CD4+ or CD8+ T cells sorted from blood, obtained in a trial of the OX40 agonist ivuxolimab. The receptors here all came from an adult with an advanced solid tumor such as melanoma, head and neck, liver or kidney cancer. Both conserved end residues are part of each CDR3. Fields, in order: V gene, clone size, D gene, J gene, CDR3 DNA, CDR3 protein. A D gene is named only where the DNA matches it firmly. Size values are once, few and many counts, or a class for expanded clones, and some rows have none.

v_call: TRBV28
clone_size: NA
d_call: NA
j_call: TRBJ2-1
cdr3_nt: TGTGCCAGCAGTTTGGGAACAGGGTGGGAGCAGTTCTTC
cdr3_aa: CASSLGTGWEQFF

v_call: TRBV6-5
clone_size: once
d_call: NA
j_call: TRBJ2-1
cdr3_nt: TGTGCCAACGGAAGGGACCTCCCAGACAATGAGCAGTTCTTC
cdr3_aa: CANGRDLPDNEQFF

v_call: TRBV7-2
clone_size: NA
d_call: TRBD2
j_call: TRBJ2-7
cdr3_nt: TGTGCCAGCAGCTTAGTCCCCTCAGGACTAGTCCTCTACGAGCAGTACTTC
cdr3_aa: CASSLVPSGLVLYEQYF

v_call: TRBV29-1
clone_size: NA
d_call: TRBD2
j_call: TRBJ2-1
cdr3_nt: TGCAGCGGCGGGGGTCAGGTAAGGGAGCAGTTCTTC
cdr3_aa: CSGGGQVREQFF

v_call: TRBV27
clone_size: once
d_call: NA
j_call: TRBJ1-2
cdr3_nt: TGTGCCAGCAGGCCCCCAGGGACACCCTATGGCTACACCTTC
cdr3_aa: CASRPPGTPYGYTF

v_call: TRBV7-9
clone_size: NA
d_call: NA
j_call: TRBJ2-3
cdr3_nt: TGTGCCAGCCGAGAGCGGAACACAGATACGCAGTATTTT
cdr3_aa: CASRERNTDTQYF

v_call: TRBV4-2
clone_size: NA
d_call: NA
j_call: TRBJ2-7
cdr3_nt: TGTGCCAGCAGCACTGGGCGGACCTACGAGCAGTACTTC
cdr3_aa: CASSTGRTYEQYF

v_call: TRBV29-1
clone_size: NA
d_call: NA
j_call: TRBJ1-2
cdr3_nt: TGCAGCGTTGGGGGGGGACGCGGGGGGCGCGGAACTCACTATGGCTACACCTTC
cdr3_aa: CSVGGGRGGRGTHYGYTF

v_call: TRBV28
clone_size: once
d_call: NA
j_call: TRBJ2-7
cdr3_nt: TGTGCCGACCAAACTAAGCAGTACTTC
cdr3_aa: CADQTKQYF

v_call: TRBV29-1
clone_size: NA
d_call: NA
j_call: TRBJ2-1
cdr3_nt: TGCAGCGTTGAGGTGGGTGGCGGGGCTAGCTCCTACAATGAGCAGTTCTTC
cdr3_aa: CSVEVGGGASSYNEQFF

v_call: TRBV7-2
clone_size: NA
d_call: NA
j_call: TRBJ1-1
cdr3_nt: TGTGCCAGCAGCTTTAGTAGGTCGGGGCAGGAGGCTTTCTTT
cdr3_aa: CASSFSRSGQEAFF

v_call: TRBV5-1
clone_size: NA
d_call: TRBD1
j_call: TRBJ2-2
cdr3_nt: TGCGCATGGGCTCCCGGGACAGCGAACACCGGGGAGCTGTTTTTT
cdr3_aa: CAWAPGTANTGELFF

v_call: TRBV6-6
clone_size: NA
d_call: NA
j_call: TRBJ1-2
cdr3_nt: TGTGCCAGCAGTCCCGGTGGGAACTATGGCTACACCTTC
cdr3_aa: CASSPGGNYGYTF

v_call: TRBV7-8
clone_size: few
d_call: NA
j_call: TRBJ2-3
cdr3_nt: TGTGCCAGCAGCCTACTAGGGGCGGGAAGGGATACGCAGTATTTT
cdr3_aa: CASSLLGAGRDTQYF

v_call: TRBV18
clone_size: NA
d_call: NA
j_call: TRBJ2-3
cdr3_nt: TGTGCCAGCTCACCGGACAGAGGCACAGATACGCAGTATTTT
cdr3_aa: CASSPDRGTDTQYF

v_call: TRBV7-2
clone_size: NA
d_call: NA
j_call: TRBJ1-4
cdr3_nt: TGTGCCAGCAGCTTAGTCGGGACCGTTAATGAAAAACTGTTTTTT
cdr3_aa: CASSLVGTVNEKLFF

v_call: TRBV4-2
clone_size: NA
d_call: TRBD2
j_call: TRBJ2-5
cdr3_nt: TGTGCCAGCAGCCAAGATGGAATGGCGGGAGGAAGGGAGACCCAGTACTTC
cdr3_aa: CASSQDGMAGGRETQYF

v_call: TRBV28
clone_size: NA
d_call: TRBD1
j_call: TRBJ2-2
cdr3_nt: TGTGCCAGCAGTTTATTCGGACAGGGTAAAACCGGGGAGCTGTTTTTT
cdr3_aa: CASSLFGQGKTGELFF

v_call: TRBV5-1
clone_size: once
d_call: TRBD2
j_call: TRBJ2-3
cdr3_nt: TGCGCCAGCAGCTTGGGGTCCCTAGCGGGGTCCACAGATACGCAGTATTTT
cdr3_aa: CASSLGSLAGSTDTQYF

v_call: TRBV11-3
clone_size: NA
d_call: NA
j_call: TRBJ2-7
cdr3_nt: TGTGCCAGCAGCTTAGCAGGAGGGATAGGGCTTCAGTACTTC
cdr3_aa: CASSLAGGIGLQYF

v_call: TRBV4-2
clone_size: NA
d_call: TRBD2
j_call: TRBJ2-7
cdr3_nt: TGTGCCAGCAGCCTGCAAGGACTAGCGGGTTCCTACGAGCAGTACTTC
cdr3_aa: CASSLQGLAGSYEQYF

v_call: TRBV6-1
clone_size: NA
d_call: NA
j_call: TRBJ1-5
cdr3_nt: TGTGCCAGCAGTGTACAGGGCAATCAGCCCCAGCATTTT
cdr3_aa: CASSVQGNQPQHF

v_call: TRBV5-4
clone_size: NA
d_call: NA
j_call: TRBJ2-5
cdr3_nt: TGTGCCAGCAGCCCCGGCGGACACGAGACCCAGTACTTC
cdr3_aa: CASSPGGHETQYF

v_call: TRBV5-1
clone_size: NA
d_call: TRBD2
j_call: TRBJ2-1
cdr3_nt: TGCGCCAGCAGCGGCGGACTAGCGGGGAGCTCCTACAATGAGCAGTTCTTC
cdr3_aa: CASSGGLAGSSYNEQFF

v_call: TRBV7-9
clone_size: NA
d_call: NA
j_call: TRBJ2-1
cdr3_nt: TGTGCCAGCGCTGAGGGGGGCTCCTACAATGAGCAGTTCTTC
cdr3_aa: CASAEGGSYNEQFF

v_call: TRBV28
clone_size: NA
d_call: NA
j_call: TRBJ1-2
cdr3_nt: TGTGCCAGCAAAACCGAGTCGGGGGCGAGGGGCTACACCTTC
cdr3_aa: CASKTESGARGYTF

v_call: TRBV7-2
clone_size: once
d_call: NA
j_call: TRBJ1-5
cdr3_nt: TGTGCCAGCAGTTTCAGCCCAGATTGGGGCCAGCCCCAGCATTTT
cdr3_aa: CASSFSPDWGQPQHF

v_call: TRBV19
clone_size: NA
d_call: NA
j_call: TRBJ2-5
cdr3_nt: TGTGCCAGTGGGGCGGAAGAGACCCAGTACTTC
cdr3_aa: CASGAEETQYF

v_call: TRBV25-1
clone_size: NA
d_call: TRBD1
j_call: TRBJ2-1
cdr3_nt: TGTGCCAGCAGCCGCCAGGGGGCCTATGAGCAGTTCTTC
cdr3_aa: CASSRQGAYEQFF

v_call: TRBV7-2
clone_size: NA
d_call: NA
j_call: TRBJ1-3
cdr3_nt: TGTGCCAGCAGCTTAGCGGGCAGTATCTCTGGAAACACCATATATTTT
cdr3_aa: CASSLAGSISGNTIYF

v_call: TRBV28
clone_size: NA
d_call: NA
j_call: TRBJ1-4
cdr3_nt: TGTGCCAGCAGTTTACGGGGAGAAAAACTGTTTTTT
cdr3_aa: CASSLRGEKLFF

v_call: TRBV25-1
clone_size: NA
d_call: NA
j_call: TRBJ2-2
cdr3_nt: TGTGCCAGCAGTGAGTGGGAAGAAACCGGGGAGCTGTTTTTT
cdr3_aa: CASSEWEETGELFF

v_call: TRBV18
clone_size: once
d_call: NA
j_call: TRBJ2-2
cdr3_nt: TGTGCCAGCTCACCGAATCTATACACCAATTCCGGGGAGCTGTTTTTT
cdr3_aa: CASSPNLYTNSGELFF

v_call: TRBV9
clone_size: NA
d_call: NA
j_call: TRBJ2-2
cdr3_nt: TGTGCCAGCAGGAACCGGGGCGGGAATACCGGGGAGCTGTTTTTT
cdr3_aa: CASRNRGGNTGELFF

v_call: TRBV6-1
clone_size: NA
d_call: TRBD1
j_call: TRBJ1-5
cdr3_nt: TGTGCCAGCAGGCCGGGACAGTCTAATCAGCCCCAGCATTTT
cdr3_aa: CASRPGQSNQPQHF

v_call: TRBV11-1
clone_size: NA
d_call: NA
j_call: TRBJ2-7
cdr3_nt: TGTGCCAGCAGCATAGGGGTAGTCCCCTACGAGCAGTACTTC
cdr3_aa: CASSIGVVPYEQYF

v_call: TRBV10-3
clone_size: NA
d_call: TRBD1
j_call: TRBJ1-2
cdr3_nt: TGTGCCATCAGTGAGTCGAGTCCAGGGGGCCTCTATGGCTACACCTTC
cdr3_aa: CAISESSPGGLYGYTF